This TCR beta chain was documented in a study of neoadjuvant nivolumab and ipilimumab in lung cancer. Assay used: immunoSEQ multiplex PCR; TCRdb lists only in-frame clones, some missing. The repertoire consists of roughly 30,000 clones, with roughly nine tenths occurring once and the leading ten covering approximately 5%. This sequence was found in an adult with non-small cell lung cancer. The sample here was peripheral blood, taken after neoadjuvant nivolumab, alone or with ipilimumab, at or shortly before surgery.

CDR3 sequence reads: CASSRDRGSESDTEAFF. CDR3 coding DNA: TGTGCCAGCTCACGGGACAGGGGGTCCGAATCCGACACTGAAGCTTTCTTT. The chain couples TRBV18 to TRBJ1-1; 11 positions agree with TRBD1. CDR3 length: 17 residues. The germline gives CDR1 KGHSH, CDR2 LQKENI. The trim removed 4 bases at V and 3 bases at J, leaving 10 bases unmatched.